The sequence of this T cell receptor (beta chain) was determined in a study of long-term antiretroviral therapy in people with HIV. Looking at the study overall: The immediate-ART recommendation dates to 2015, and the earliest samples predate it by about a decade. Findings and caveats of the study: Researchers lacked any data on ART adherence, viral resistance or therapy changes. Every time point showed a repertoire led by clones expanded before ART.

CDR1 is LNHDA, CDR2 SQIVND, per germline (reference sequence). The CDR3 is made up of 13 amino acids. Losses at the gene ends were 10 bases for V and 10 bases for J; bases not matched to a gene: 14. For this clone: As yet, its antigen is unknown.

A v3.0 immunoSEQ assay was performed at survey level. Profiling relied on immunoSEQ multiplex PCR, and the TCRdb table lists in-frame clones only, not all of them. The table records 35,000 to 40,000 clones, roughly 93% of them present only once. This receptor was taken from a woman aged 45-65 years with HIV. Sequencing was performed on unsorted PBMCs, taken 4.1 years after starting antiretroviral therapy. The chain employs TRBV19 and TRBJ1-1, with 8 bases aligning to TRBD1. The CDR3 reads CATSGGQVVGAFF. DNA for the CDR3: TGTGCCACGAGTGGGGGACAGGTAGTCGGAGCTTTCTTT.